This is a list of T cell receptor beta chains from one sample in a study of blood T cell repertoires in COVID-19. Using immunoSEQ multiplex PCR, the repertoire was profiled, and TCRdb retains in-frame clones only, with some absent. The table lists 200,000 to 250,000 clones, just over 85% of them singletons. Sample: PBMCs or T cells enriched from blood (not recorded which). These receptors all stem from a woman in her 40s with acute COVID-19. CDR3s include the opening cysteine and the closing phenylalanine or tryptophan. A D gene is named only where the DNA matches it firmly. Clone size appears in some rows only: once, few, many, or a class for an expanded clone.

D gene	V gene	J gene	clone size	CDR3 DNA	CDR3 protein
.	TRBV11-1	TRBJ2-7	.	TGTGCCAGCAGCTCCGATGGGGCTACCTACGAGCAGTACTTC	CASSSDGATYEQYF
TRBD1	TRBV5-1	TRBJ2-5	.	TGCGCCAGCAGCGCGGGACAGGGGGTCCCAAAGACCCAGTACTTC	CASSAGQGVPKTQYF
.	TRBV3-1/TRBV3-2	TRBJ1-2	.	TGTGCCAGCAGCCAGGACGGAGGGTTCGACTATGGCTACACCTTC	CASSQDGGFDYGYTF
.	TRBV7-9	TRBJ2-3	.	TGTGCCATTACCGGGGTGGCTTCCAATTTCGCAGATACGCAGTATTTT	CAITGVASNFADTQYF
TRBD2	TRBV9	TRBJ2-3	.	TGTGCCAGCAGCGTAGCGTCTAGCGGGGGGACAGATACGCAGTATTTT	CASSVASSGGTDTQYF
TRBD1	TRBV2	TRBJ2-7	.	TGTGCCAGCAGTGGTGGGACAGGGAACGAGCAGTACTTC	CASSGGTGNEQYF
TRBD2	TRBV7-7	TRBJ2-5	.	TGTGCCAGCAGCCAACGGGGGGAAGAGACCCAGTACTTC	CASSQRGEETQYF
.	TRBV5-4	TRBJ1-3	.	TGTGCCAGCAGGAAGGACGGGAACTCTGGAAACACCATATATTTT	CASRKDGNSGNTIYF
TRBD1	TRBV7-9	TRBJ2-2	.	TGTGCCAGCAGCTTAGGAGGACAGGGGGCCGGGGAGCTGTTTTTT	CASSLGGQGAGELFF
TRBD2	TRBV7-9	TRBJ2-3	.	TGTGCCAGCAGCGGTCCGTCTAGCGGGGGACCAGATACGCAGTATTTT	CASSGPSSGGPDTQYF
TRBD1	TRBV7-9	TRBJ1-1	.	TGTGCCAGCAGCTTAGCCCCCGGGACAGGGGGTGGTACTGAAGCTTTCTTT	CASSLAPGTGGGTEAFF
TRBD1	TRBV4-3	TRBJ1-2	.	TGCGCCAGCAGCCAGGCAGGGGGCGAAGGCTACACCTTC	CASSQAGGEGYTF
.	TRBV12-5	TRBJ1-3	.	TGTGCTAGTGGTTTATGGACAGCTGGAAACACCATATATTTT	CASGLWTAGNTIYF
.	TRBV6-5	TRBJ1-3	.	TGTGCCAGCAGTTACCAGGGGCGACTCTTTGTGGACACCATATATTTT	CASSYQGRLFVDTIYF
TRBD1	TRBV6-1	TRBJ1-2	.	TGTGCCAGCAGTGAAGGGACAGGGCTTTATGGCTACACCTTC	CASSEGTGLYGYTF
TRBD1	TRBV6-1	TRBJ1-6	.	TGTGCCAGCAACGACAGGGGATTAGGTTCACCCCTCCACTTT	CASNDRGLGSPLHF
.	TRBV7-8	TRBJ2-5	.	TGTGCCAGCAGCTTACACCACAGGGAATCTCAAGAGACCCAGTACTTC	CASSLHHRESQETQYF
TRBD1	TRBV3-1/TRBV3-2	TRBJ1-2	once	TGTGCCAGCAGCTCGGACAGGGGGCGTTCTGGCTACACCTTC	CASSSDRGRSGYTF
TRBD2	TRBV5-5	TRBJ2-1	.	TGTGCCAGCAGCTTGCAGGGCGGGGGGAATGAGCAGTTCTTC	CASSLQGGGNEQFF
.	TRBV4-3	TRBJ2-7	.	TGCGCCAGCAGCCAAGATCCAGGGGTCGGGAACGAGCAGTACTTC	CASSQDPGVGNEQYF
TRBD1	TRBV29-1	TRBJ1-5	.	TGCAGCGTTGCATTTTTTGTTACGCCAGGGGGAGAAAGCAATCAGCCCCAGCATTTT	CSVAFFVTPGGESNQPQHF
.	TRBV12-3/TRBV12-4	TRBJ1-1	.	TGTGCCAGCAGTCGGAGATATGAAGCTTTCTTT	CASSRRYEAFF
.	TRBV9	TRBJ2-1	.	TGTGCCAGCAGCGGACAGGTAGGGGTAATCTACAATGAGCAGTTCTTC	CASSGQVGVIYNEQFF
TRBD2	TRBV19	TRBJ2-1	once	TGTGCCAGTAGTATAATACCCCTAGCGGGGGGGCAGGAGCAGTTCTTC	CASSIIPLAGGQEQFF
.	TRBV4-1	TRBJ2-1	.	TGCGCCAGCAGCCCAGGTCCCAGGACTACAACGAATGAGCAGTTCTTC	CASSPGPRTTTNEQFF
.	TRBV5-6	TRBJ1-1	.	TGTGCCAGCAGCTCCTTTCCAGGGGCTAACACTGAAGCTTTCTTT	CASSSFPGANTEAFF
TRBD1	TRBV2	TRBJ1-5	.	TGTGCCAGCAGTGGGGGGGGACAGGCTAGCAATCAGCCCCAGCATTTT	CASSGGGQASNQPQHF
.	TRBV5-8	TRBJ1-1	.	TGTGCCAGCAGCCCTTACATTTTGACTGAAGCTTTCTTT	CASSPYILTEAFF
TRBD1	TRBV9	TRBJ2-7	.	TGTGCCAGCAGCGCCGTAGGGACAGGGTTAGACGAGCAGTACTTC	CASSAVGTGLDEQYF
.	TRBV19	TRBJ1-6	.	TGTGCCTCCAAGGCCGGGGGCTATAATTCACCCCTCCACTTT	CASKAGGYNSPLHF
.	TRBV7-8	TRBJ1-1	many	TGTGCCAGCAGCCCCCCGGGGAGAGCGAAGGCTGAAGCTTTCTTT	CASSPPGRAKAEAFF
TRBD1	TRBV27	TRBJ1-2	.	TGTGCCAGCAGGGACAGGGTCTATGGCTACACCTTC	CASRDRVYGYTF